The 32 T cell receptor beta chains in this list originate from one sample, sequenced in a study of T-cell memory formation after mild COVID-19. One entry per CDR3 protein, called by TCRdb with MiXCR from the 5' RACE reads. The sample includes over 450,000 distinct CDR3 sequences, around 21% seen only once; the top ten take about 12%. The sequenced sample was PBMCs or a T cell subset sorted from them (not recorded which). The receptors originated from an adult woman who had mild COVID-19 (a few samples of this study predate the infection). Cell type and time point are not known.

This clonotype was seen a few times. This chain links TRBV7-9 with TRBJ2-3; 10 bases fit TRBD2. After removal of 7 bases from V and 6 bases from J, the junction contained 13 bases not matched to a gene. CDR3 size: 16 residues. Germline-derived CDR1 and CDR2 are SEHNR and FQNEAQ (reference sequence). The DNA of the CDR3 is TGTGCCAGCACCCACTTGCTAGCGGGAGTCCCGGATACGCAGTATTTT. Translating it yields CASTHLLAGVPDTQYF. Using reference TRBV7-9 and TRBJ2-3 for the parts outside the CDR3, the full variable domain is DTGVSQNPRHKITKRGQNVTFRCDPISEHNRLYWYRQTLGQGPEFLTYFQNEAQLEKSRLLSDRFSAERPKGSFSTLEIQRTEQGDSAMYLCASTHLLAGVPDTQYFGPGTRLTVL.

This clonotype was counted only a few times. V gene TRBV19 combines with J gene TRBJ1-3; TRBD1 is a possible D gene (5 bases). This CDR3 spans 12 amino acids. CDR1 and CDR2 (germline): LNHDA, SQIVND (reference sequence). V lost 2 bases to trimming and J lost 10 bases, with 9 bases between them. Written as DNA, the CDR3 is TGTGCCAGTAGTATAAAGACAGAAACCATATATTTT. Translated, it gives CASSIKTETIYF.

This clonotype occurred a few times. The rearrangement joins TRBV7-2 to TRBJ1-2; D not certain. Trimming took 3 bases from V and 8 from J, leaving 10 bases between them. The CDR3 loop spans 12 amino acids. The germline V gene has CDR1 SGHTA and CDR2 FQGNSA. CDR3 loop: CASSFRQGGYTF. As DNA, the CDR3 is TGTGCCAGCAGCTTCCGACAAGGGGGCTACACCTTC.

This clonotype was seen a handful of times. The chain couples TRBV5-1 to TRBJ2-2; 9 nucleotides match TRBD1. V lost 0 bases and J lost 6; bases outside the gene matches: 9. There are 17 residues in the CDR3. Germline loops: CDR1 SGHRS, CDR2 YFSETQ. The CDR3 DNA follows: TGCGCCAGCAGCTTGGCCGGGACAGGGTTCCCCCCCGGGGAGCTGTTTTTT. This codes for CASSLAGTGFPPGELFF.

This chain links TRBV6-2 or TRBV6-3 with TRBJ2-6; the D call may be TRBD1 or TRBD2 (6 bases each). Germline V CDR1 and CDR2: MNHEY, SVGEGT. The V gene lost 4 bases and the J gene lost 6 bases, with 13 bases spanning the gap. The CDR3 has 15 amino acids. This CDR3 is CASSFVGGLANVLTF. The DNA of the CDR3 is TGTGCCAGCAGTTTTGTGGGGGGCTTGGCCAACGTCCTGACTTTC.

This clonotype has more than one count but fewer than ten. The chain links TRBV18 to TRBJ2-7; 8 positions match TRBD2. The ends lost 1 base at V and 4 bases at J; junction bases unmatched: 12. The CDR3 totals 17 residues. Germline lookup yields CDR1 KGHSH and CDR2 LQKENI. The CDR3 loop reads CASSPRRLAPDRYEQYF. CDR3 sequence (DNA): TGTGCCAGCTCACCACGACGACTAGCGCCAGATCGATACGAGCAGTACTTC.

The V gene is TRBV25-1, the J gene TRBJ2-2, with a tentative D call TRBD1 (5 bases). CDR1 and CDR2 from the germline V gene are MGHDK and SYGVNS. This CDR3 is 16 amino acids long. V was shortened by 8 bases and J by 0 bases, with 16 bases between the two germline ends. DNA of the CDR3: TGTGCCAGCGTCAGCAAGGGGAACGCGAACACCGGGGAGCTGTTTTTT. Its protein is CASVSKGNANTGELFF.

Comment on this clonotype: A read error may explain this, as a much larger clone is one base away. The V call is TRBV12-3 or TRBV12-4, the J call TRBJ2-2, with TRBD1 matching 9 bases. This CDR3 is 15 amino acids long. The ends lost 3 bases at V and 3 bases at J; junction bases unmatched: 2. CDR3 region: CASSFGTGYTGELFF. The CDR3 nucleotides read TGTGCCAGCAGTTTCGGGACAGGGTACACCGGGGAGCTGTTTTTT.

This clonotype was counted only a few times. The genes are TRBV3-1 and TRBJ2-7; D unresolved. CDR3 length: 14 residues. With 3 bases removed from V and 2 bases from J, the gap between germline ends came to 11 bases. Germline V CDR1 and CDR2: LGHDT, YNNKEL (reference sequence). The CDR3: CASSQSLGTYEQYF. CDR3 bases: TGTGCCAGCAGCCAGTCTCTGGGGACCTACGAGCAGTACTTC.

The genes are TRBV6-2 or TRBV6-3 and TRBJ2-5; tentative D call: TRBD2 (5 bases). Germline V gene sequence: CDR1 MNHEY, CDR2 SVGEGT. The V end was cut by 5 bases, the J end by 5 bases, with 9 bases between. The CDR3 contains 12 residues. This CDR3 reads CASSPTTETQYF. The CDR3 bases are TGTGCCAGCAGTCCGACTACGGAGACCCAGTACTTC.

The rearrangement links TRBV29-1 to TRBJ1-1; TRBD1 agrees at 7 bases. CDR1 is SQVTM and CDR2 is ANQGSEA in the germline V gene. The CDR3 sequence is 15 residues long. Trimming took 3 bases from V and 1 from J; bases not matched to a gene: 8. The CDR3 DNA sequence: TGCAGCGTTGAGCATCTAGGGGGCCCGAACACTGAAGCTTTCTTT. Its protein is CSVEHLGGPNTEAFF. Complete variable domain (other parts from reference TRBV29-1 and TRBJ1-1): SAVISQKPSRDICQRGTSLTIQCQVDSQVTMMFWYRQQPGQSLTLIATANQGSEATYESGFVIDKFPISRPNLTFSTLTVSNMSPEDSSIYLCSVEHLGGPNTEAFFGQGTRLTVV.

The chain combines TRBV20-1 with TRBJ2-7, with TRBD2 matching over 7 bases. Trimming took 1 base from V and 3 from J; bases not matched to a gene: 3. The CDR3 runs to 13 residues. Per the germline V gene, CDR1 is DFQATT and CDR2 is SNEGSKA (reference sequence). DNA of the CDR3: TGCAGTGCTAGAGCAACTAGCGTCTACGAGCAGTACTTC. Translated, it gives CSARATSVYEQYF.

As regards this clonotype: Relative to the germline gene, one junction end is altered; a read error may explain this. This chain connects TRBV6-5 to TRBJ1-1, with D hard to call. Germline CDR1 and CDR2: MNHEY and SVGAGI. CDR3 size: 15 residues. This CDR3 reads CASSYSKRRTTEAFF. The CDR3 bases are TGTGCCAGCAGTTACTCGAAACGAAGGACCACTGAGGCTTTCTTT.

A few counts support this clonotype. The rearrangement joins TRBV12-3 or TRBV12-4 to TRBJ1-2, with TRBD1 identical over 7 bases. The ends lost 5 bases at V and 6 bases at J; junction bases unmatched: 9. This CDR3 has 14 amino acids. The CDR3 region is CASSLWGGGDGYTF. CDR3 DNA sequence: TGTGCCAGCAGTCTTTGGGGAGGGGGCGATGGCTACACCTTC.

The chain carries TRBV4-3 and TRBJ2-6; no clear D. The V gene's germline CDR1 is LGHNA and CDR2 YSLEER. Trimming left V 0 bases short and J 1 base short, with 10 bases between. The CDR3 loop spans 17 amino acids. In DNA form, the CDR3 reads TGCGCCAGCAGCCAAGAGGGCAGGCGTTCTGGGGCCAACGTCCTGACTTTC. It translates to CASSQEGRRSGANVLTF.

This chain uses TRBV9 with TRBJ2-1; D not resolved. The V and J ends lost 2 bases and 8 bases respectively, with 11 bases between them. The CDR3 consists of 13 residues. CDR1 and CDR2 (germline): SGDLS, YYNGEE. CDR3 region: CASSVGGWDEQFF. As DNA, the CDR3 is TGTGCCAGCAGCGTTGGTGGATGGGATGAGCAGTTCTTC.

The table lists this clonotype with a few counts. As DNA, the CDR3 is TGTGCCAGTAGTATGTTGGGGATGACTAGCACAGATACGCAGTATTTT. It specifies CASSMLGMTSTDTQYF. The chain carries TRBV19 and TRBJ2-3; D uncertain. V was cut by 3 bases and J by 0 bases, with 13 bases left in between. Germline CDR1 and CDR2: LNHDA and SQIVND (reference sequence). This CDR3 comprises 16 residues. Together with reference TRBV19 and TRBJ2-3, the CDR3 gives the full variable domain: DGGITQSPKYLFRKEGQNVTLSCEQNLNHDAMYWYRQDPGQGLRLIYYSQIVNDFQKGDIAEGYSVSREKKESFPLTVTSAQKNPTAFYLCASSMLGMTSTDTQYFGPGTRLTVL.

This clonotype showed up just a few times. The CDR3 reads CATTASGTPRPQHF. The DNA for the CDR3 is TGTGCCACCACTGCCTCCGGGACACCCCGTCCCCAGCATTTT. The rearrangement joins TRBV15 to TRBJ1-5; tentative D call: TRBD1 (6 bases). The CDR3 runs to 14 residues. Germline loops: CDR1 LNHNV, CDR2 YYDKDF (reference sequence). Trimming removed 7 bases from V and 10 bases from J, with 20 bases in between.

This clonotype has just a few counts. V and J are TRBV5-4 and TRBJ2-1; TRBD1 matches at 9 bases. The J segment lost 8 bases and the V segment lost 0 bases, leaving 6 bases of the junction unmatched. This CDR3 is built from 15 residues. Per the germline V gene, CDR1 is SGHNT and CDR2 is YYREEE (reference sequence). The DNA for the CDR3 is TGTGCCAGCAGCTTGGTGGACAGGACAGGGGATGAGCAGTTCTTC. It codes for CASSLVDRTGDEQFF.

Ten or more counts support this clonotype. This rearrangement joins TRBV20-1 to TRBJ2-1, with 11 bases aligning to TRBD2. The CDR3 spans 15 residues. The V gene end was trimmed by 6 bases and the J gene end by 7 bases; junction bases not matched to a gene: 11. Germline V gene data show CDR1 as DFQATT and CDR2 as SNEGSKA (reference sequence). The CDR3 reads CSARASGGSLNEQFF. The CDR3 coding sequence is TGCAGTGCCAGGGCTAGCGGGGGGTCATTGAATGAGCAGTTCTTC.

V and J are TRBV5-1 and TRBJ1-1, with 7 positions matching TRBD1. J lost 8 bases, V lost 3 bases, and 16 bases had no gene match. Per the germline V gene, CDR1 is SGHRS and CDR2 is YFSETQ. The CDR3 length is 16 residues. Written as DNA, the CDR3 is TGCGCCAGCAGCTCTAGGACAGGCCGATCGGCACAGGAAGCTTTCTTT. Protein sequence: CASSSRTGRSAQEAFF.

This clonotype was counted only a few times. This chain connects TRBV7-9 to TRBJ2-7, with TRBD2 as a possible D gene (5 bases). This CDR3 has 13 amino acids. Germline CDR1 is SEHNR and CDR2 is FQNEAQ (reference sequence). Trimming shortened V by 5 bases and J by 4 bases, and 12 bases separated the two germline ends. The CDR3 loop is CASSPPSKYEQYF. In nucleotides, the CDR3 is TGTGCCAGCAGCCCGCCTAGCAAATACGAGCAGTACTTC.

V gene TRBV10-3 combines with J gene TRBJ2-1; D gene ambiguous. CDR3 length: 15 residues. V lost 0 bases to trimming and J lost 13 bases, with 19 bases between them. The germline gives CDR1 ENHRY, CDR2 SYGVKD. CDR3 DNA sequence: TGTGCCATCAGTGAGTCGACTCGAGGTCCTAGTCCCCAGTTCTTC. This translates into CAISESTRGPSPQFF.

Here the CDR3 reads CASSLGARGGRYNQPQHF. CDR3 bases: TGTGCCAGCAGTTTGGGCGCAAGGGGAGGGAGGTACAATCAGCCCCAGCATTTT. This rearrangement joins TRBV12-3 or TRBV12-4 to TRBJ1-5; a weak D match, TRBD1 (5 bases). Trimming removed 3 bases at V and 3 bases at J, with 21 bases between. There are 18 residues in the CDR3.

This clonotype occurred a few times. The V call is TRBV19, the J call TRBJ1-5; tentatively, D is TRBD1 (5 bases). The CDR3 consists of 14 residues. V was clipped by 6 bases and J by 0 bases, with 9 bases between them. Germline V CDR1 and CDR2: LNHDA, SQIVND (reference sequence). This chain's CDR3 is CASRTVISNQPQHF. The DNA for the CDR3 is TGTGCCAGTAGGACAGTGATTAGCAATCAGCCCCAGCATTTT.

The J gene is TRBJ2-4, the V gene TRBV29-1, with D hard to call. Trimming pared 6 bases from V and 8 bases from J, leaving 14 bases between. The CDR3 consists of 12 residues. The germline V gene encodes CDR1 SQVTM and CDR2 ANQGSEA. In DNA, the CDR3 is TGCAGCGTCGAACTAACACCATACATTCAGTACTTC. This codes for CSVELTPYIQYF.

The chain is built from TRBV5-1 and TRBJ2-3; D remains unclear. The CDR3 has 14 residues. Germline CDR1 reads SGHRS; CDR2 reads YFSETQ. Trimming stripped 2 bases from V and 0 bases from J, with 7 bases between. The chain's CDR3 is CASSFQVSTDTQYF. The CDR3 DNA sequence: TGCGCCAGCAGCTTCCAGGTTAGCACAGATACGCAGTATTTT. Together with reference TRBV5-1 and TRBJ2-3, the CDR3 gives the full variable domain: KAGVTQTPRYLIKTRGQQVTLSCSPISGHRSVSWYQQTPGQGLQFLFEYFSETQRNKGNFPGRFSGRQFSNSRSEMNVSTLELGDSALYLCASSFQVSTDTQYFGPGTRLTVL.

This clonotype was counted only a few times. The rearrangement uses TRBV7-9 and TRBJ2-6; no clear D. The germline V gene has CDR1 SEHNR and CDR2 FQNEAQ (reference sequence). Trimming removed 2 bases from V and 2 bases from J, with 4 bases in between. This CDR3 comprises 14 residues. CDR3 nucleotides: TGTGCCAGCAGCTTATCTGCTGGGGCCAACGTCCTGACTTTC. This encodes CASSLSAGANVLTF.

This clonotype was counted between two and nine times. This chain uses TRBV10-3 with TRBJ2-3; D is ambiguous. Germline lookup yields CDR1 ENHRY and CDR2 SYGVKD. Trimming took off 9 bases at V and 6 bases at J, with 10 bases between the two ends. The CDR3 loop spans 11 amino acids. The CDR3 DNA follows: TGTGCCATTACGACACGGGATACGCAGTATTTT. It specifies CAITTRDTQYF.

Comments on this clonotype: An end of the junction differs from the germline gene, which may be a read error. The J gene is TRBJ2-6, the V gene TRBV9, with D tentatively TRBD1 (7 bases). This CDR3 has 18 amino acids. Germline-derived CDR1 and CDR2 are SGDLS and YYNGEE. This CDR3 reads CASTVGGTAASGANVLTF. The CDR3 nucleotides are TGTGCCAGCACCGTAGGGGGGACAGCGGCCTCTGGGGCCAACGTCCTGACTTTC.

DNA for the CDR3: TGCAGTGCTAGTAGCGGGAGCAGCTCTGGGGCCAACGTCCTGACTTTC. It encodes CSASSGSSSGANVLTF. The chain combines TRBV20-1 with TRBJ2-6, with 9 bases that match TRBD2. Germline trimming cut 3 bases from V and 0 bases from J; bases unmatched to any gene: 3. This CDR3 comprises 16 residues. Per the germline V gene, CDR1 is DFQATT and CDR2 is SNEGSKA (reference sequence).

The chain has TRBV20-1 and TRBJ1-1, with D maybe TRBD1 (6 bases). V lost 6 bases, J lost 13 bases, and 21 bases lay in between. CDR1 is DFQATT, CDR2 SNEGSKA, per germline (reference sequence). The CDR3 is 12 amino acids. The CDR3 nucleotides read TGCAGTGCAATATCGACGGGCTTCAGGGGTTTCTTT. This sequence encodes CSAISTGFRGFF.